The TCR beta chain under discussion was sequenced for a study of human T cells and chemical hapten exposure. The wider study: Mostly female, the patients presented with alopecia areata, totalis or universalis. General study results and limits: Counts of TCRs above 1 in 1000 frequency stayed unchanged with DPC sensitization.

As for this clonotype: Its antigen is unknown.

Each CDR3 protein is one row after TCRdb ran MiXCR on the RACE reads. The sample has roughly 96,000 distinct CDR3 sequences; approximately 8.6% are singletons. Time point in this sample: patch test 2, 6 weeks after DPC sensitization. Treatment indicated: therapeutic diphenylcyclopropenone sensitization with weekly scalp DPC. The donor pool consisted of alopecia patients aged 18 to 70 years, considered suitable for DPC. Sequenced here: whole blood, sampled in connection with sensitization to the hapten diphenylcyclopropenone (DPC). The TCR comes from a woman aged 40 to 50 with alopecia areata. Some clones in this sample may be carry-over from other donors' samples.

CDR3 amino acids: CASSWAGGAGANVLTF. The CDR3 DNA sequence: TGTGCCAGCAGTTGGGCAGGGGGCGCTGGGGCCAACGTCCTGACTTTC. J is TRBJ2-6 and V is TRBV28, with TRBD1 matching over 8 bases. Germline V gene data show CDR1 as MDHEN and CDR2 as SYDVKM. The CDR3 has 16 residues. J was trimmed by 2 bases and V by 4 bases; bases with no gene match: 4.